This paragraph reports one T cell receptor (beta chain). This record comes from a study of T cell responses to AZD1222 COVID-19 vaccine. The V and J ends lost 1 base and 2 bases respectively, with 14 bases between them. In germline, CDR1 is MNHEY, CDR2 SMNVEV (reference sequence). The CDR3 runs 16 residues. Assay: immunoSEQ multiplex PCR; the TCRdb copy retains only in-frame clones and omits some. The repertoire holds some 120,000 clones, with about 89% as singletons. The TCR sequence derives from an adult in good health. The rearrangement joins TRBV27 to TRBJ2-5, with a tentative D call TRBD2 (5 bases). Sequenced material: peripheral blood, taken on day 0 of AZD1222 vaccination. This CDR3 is CASSLFSLAGQETQYF. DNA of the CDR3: TGTGCCAGCAGTTTATTCTCCCTAGCAGGTCAAGAGACCCAGTACTTC.